This T cell receptor beta chain was retrieved from a study of cytomegalovirus exposure and HLA in healthy donors. Study overall: Around 77% of 350 to 400 genotyped donors fell in the Caucasian-associated ancestry cluster. General study points: TCR beta chains associated with HLA were, in a later analysis, more clonally expanded than equally common others. Certain indistinguishable V segments, among them TRBV6-2 and TRBV6-3, were excluded. The majority of TCR sequences were rare, yet some public TCRs appeared in many donors.

Of note for this clone: Its antigen is not identified.

This CDR3 is built from 15 residues. Looked up from germline, CDR1 is MRHNA and CDR2 is SNTAGT. With 0 bases removed from V and 2 bases from J, the gap between germline ends came to 9 bases. Use of 60 Vbeta and 13 Jbeta primers characterized the PCR. Sequenced by immunoSEQ multiplex PCR; TCRdb stores in-frame clones only, minus some. The sample lists around 180,000 clones; approximately 71% were seen once. Sequencing was done on a sample of PBMCs. This clonotype was sampled from a girl between 10 and 17 years old in good health and CMV-seronegative. The genes are TRBV6-4 and TRBJ2-3, with D tentatively TRBD1 (5 bases). CDR3 region: CASSDSGVPTDTQYF. The CDR3 DNA is TGTGCCAGCAGTGACTCAGGGGTGCCCACAGATACGCAGTATTTT.